This note documents a single T cell receptor (beta chain) sequence. The CDR3 totals 13 residues. CDR1 is MNHEY and CDR2 is SMNVEV in the germline V gene (reference sequence). V was clipped by 4 bases and J by 7 bases, with 14 bases between them. The data were produced by immunoSEQ multiplex PCR, yet TCRdb's version contains in-frame clones alone and is incomplete. The sample has 250,000 to 300,000 clones; less than 90% are singletons. The record originates from a study of blood T cell repertoires in COVID-19. What was sequenced was peripheral blood. The sequence came from a woman in her thirties with COVID-19, enrolled during active disease. The chain employs TRBV27 and TRBJ2-7; maybe TRBD1 (5 bases). CDR3 protein: CASSWVQGREQYF. In nucleotides, the CDR3 is TGTGCCAGCAGTTGGGTCCAGGGAAGGGAGCAGTACTTC.